The rows below give T cell receptor beta chains drawn from one sample of a study of breast tumors, draining lymph nodes, adjacent tissues. TCRdb used MiXCR to reprocess the multiplex PCR reads, holding one entry per CDR3 protein. The repertoire holds about 270,000 distinct CDR3 sequences, with more than 30% as singletons. Specimen: axillary lymph node tissue. Receptor source: a female donor with breast cancer. Some clones in this sample may be carry-over from other donors' samples. Both conserved end residues are part of each CDR3. A D gene is named only where the DNA matches it firmly. A clone size is listed for some rows: how often the clone was seen (once, few, many), or a class if it is expanded.

TGTGCCAGCAGCGTAAAAGGGGACAATTCACCCCTCCACTTT	CASSVKGDNSPLHF	many	TRBV9	TRBJ1-6	NA
TGTGCCAGCAGCTTAACGCTAGGCAGCACAGATACGCAGTATTTT	CASSLTLGSTDTQYF	many	TRBV7-3	TRBJ2-3	NA
TGTGCCAGCAGCCCGCAGGTAGTACAAGAGACCCAGTACTTC	CASSPQVVQETQYF	many	TRBV11-2	TRBJ2-5	NA
TGTGCCAGCAGCCAACGACCGGGAGATAATGAAAAACTGTTTTTT	CASSQRPGDNEKLFF	NA	TRBV9	TRBJ1-4	NA
TGTGCCACCAGCATTGCGGGAGCAGAGACCCAGTACTTC	CATSIAGAETQYF	NA	TRBV15	TRBJ2-5	TRBD2
TGTGCCAGCAGTTTGACGGCCAGCGGGCAGAGCACAGATACGCAGTATTTT	CASSLTASGQSTDTQYF	many	TRBV12-3/TRBV12-4	TRBJ2-3	NA
TGTGCCAGCAGCGCGACAGGAGGCGAGCAGTACTTC	CASSATGGEQYF	many	TRBV7-9	TRBJ2-7	NA
TGTGCCAGCAGACTGATCCCACGTGTGGAGCAGTACTTC	CASRLIPRVEQYF	many	TRBV12-3/TRBV12-4	TRBJ2-7	NA
TGTGCCAGCAGCTTAAGTGAAGGGCTAGCGGGAGTCGAGCAGTACTTC	CASSLSEGLAGVEQYF	many	TRBV11-1	TRBJ2-7	TRBD2
TGCAGTGCGCCACCCCCGGATAACTATGGCTACACCTTC	CSAPPPDNYGYTF	many	TRBV20-1	TRBJ1-2	NA
TGTGCCAGTAGTCACGGTTCACCCCTCCACTTT	CASSHGSPLHF	many	TRBV19	TRBJ1-6	NA
TGCGCCAGCAGTGAAGGGAACCAAGAGACCCAGTACTTC	CASSEGNQETQYF	many	TRBV5-1	TRBJ2-5	NA
TGTGCCAGCAGCTTAGAAGGTGGCACCACAGACACGCAGTATTTT	CASSLEGGTTDTQYF	once	TRBV7-8	TRBJ2-3	NA
TGCAGTGCTAGCTCGGGGGCCAAGCCCCAGTACTTC	CSASSGAKPQYF	NA	TRBV20-1	TRBJ2-5	NA
TGTGCCACCCGGGGACTAGCTCTCGTGTTCTTC	CATRGLALVFF	NA	TRBV10-3	TRBJ2-1	TRBD2
TGTGCCAGCGCTGCCCTTAGCGGGGTATACAATGAGCAGTTCTTC	CASAALSGVYNEQFF	many	TRBV11-3	TRBJ2-1	TRBD2
TGCAGCGTTGGTGGGGGACAGGTTAATGAAAAACTGTTTTTT	CSVGGGQVNEKLFF	NA	TRBV29-1	TRBJ1-4	TRBD1
TGTGCCAGCAGACTAGCTTACGAGCAGTACTTC	CASRLAYEQYF	few	TRBV28	TRBJ2-7	NA
TGTGCCAGCAGTGAATCCGGGGGGCACGGCTACACCTTC	CASSESGGHGYTF	many	TRBV25-1	TRBJ1-2	NA
TGCAGTGCTAGAGTAGCGTGGGGGGCTTACTATGGCTACACCTTC	CSARVAWGAYYGYTF	many	TRBV20-1	TRBJ1-2	NA
TGTGCCAGCAACCCCGGGGGCCAGACCCAGTACTTC	CASNPGGQTQYF	many	TRBV7-6	TRBJ2-5	NA
TGCAGTGCTACCACAGGGGGAGCTAGCGGGGCCACAGATACGCAGTATTTT	CSATTGGASGATDTQYF	many	TRBV20-1	TRBJ2-3	NA
TGTGCCAGCAGTCGACAGGGGGCTTCACCCCTCCACTTT	CASSRQGASPLHF	NA	TRBV12-3/TRBV12-4	TRBJ1-6	TRBD1
TGTGCCAGCAGCGTAGGAGGACAGCCCTCCTACGAGCAGTACTTC	CASSVGGQPSYEQYF	many	TRBV9	TRBJ2-7	NA
TGTGCCAGCAGTCCTCCTGGGGCACTTCACGGTCAGCCCCAGCATTTT	CASSPPGALHGQPQHF	many	TRBV12-3/TRBV12-4	TRBJ1-5	NA
TGTGCCATCAGTGAGTCTGGGAGAAATAGCGCTGAAGCTTTCTTT	CAISESGRNSAEAFF	NA	TRBV10-3	TRBJ1-1	NA
TGTGCCACCATCCACCAGGGGCTTAGCACAGATACGCAGTATTTT	CATIHQGLSTDTQYF	few	TRBV28	TRBJ2-3	NA
TGTGCCAGCAGCAAGTCGACAGGGCCGGGAGAGACCCAGTACTTC	CASSKSTGPGETQYF	many	TRBV7-6	TRBJ2-5	TRBD1
TGCGCCAGCAGCTTGACCGGGTCCAATTCACCCCTCCACTTT	CASSLTGSNSPLHF	many	TRBV5-1	TRBJ1-6	NA
TGTGCCAGCAGCCCGCGGACAGGAGGAGTTGAAAAACTGTTTTTT	CASSPRTGGVEKLFF	many	TRBV11-1	TRBJ1-4	TRBD1
TGTGCCACCAGGTTCCGGACTAGCGGGAGGGTCGGGTACGAGCAGTACTTC	CATRFRTSGRVGYEQYF	many	TRBV24-1	TRBJ2-7	TRBD2
TGTGCCAGTAGCCAAGCGGGAGTGGGGAACAATGAGCAGTTCTTC	CASSQAGVGNNEQFF	many	TRBV19	TRBJ2-1	TRBD2
TGTGCCAGCAGCGTAGGGGGTCGGAATTCACCCCTCCACTTT	CASSVGGRNSPLHF	many	TRBV9	TRBJ1-6	NA
TGTGCCAGCAGCTCACGAGCGGGTTTTTACAATGAGCAGTTCTTC	CASSSRAGFYNEQFF	few	TRBV11-3	TRBJ2-1	NA
TGTGCCAGCAGCGATAGGACAGGGCCAGGAAACACCATATATTTT	CASSDRTGPGNTIYF	many	TRBV7-2	TRBJ1-3	TRBD1
TGTGCCAGCAGTCATGGCTACGAGCAGTACTTC	CASSHGYEQYF	many	TRBV12-3/TRBV12-4	TRBJ2-7	NA
TGTGCTAGCAGCCCGGAACAGGGAGGTCAGCCCCAGCATTTT	CASSPEQGGQPQHF	many	TRBV7-7	TRBJ1-5	NA
TGTGCCAGTTCCCGCGGGACAGGGGATTCCACCGGGGAGCTGTTTTTT	CASSRGTGDSTGELFF	many	TRBV19	TRBJ2-2	TRBD1
TGCGCCAGCAGCCCCGCTGGGGCCAACGTCCTGACTTTC	CASSPAGANVLTF	many	TRBV5-1	TRBJ2-6	NA
TGTGCCAGCAGTTACCCCTCAGGGAGTAGCAATCAGCCCCAGCATTTT	CASSYPSGSSNQPQHF	NA	TRBV6-2/TRBV6-3	TRBJ1-5	NA
TGTGCCAGCAGATCGGGACAGTCAGGGAACACTGAAGCTTTCTTT	CASRSGQSGNTEAFF	NA	TRBV6-6	TRBJ1-1	TRBD1
TGTGCCAGCAGTTACTCGAAGATCACAGGGAGCACAGATACGCAGTATTTT	CASSYSKITGSTDTQYF	few	TRBV6-6	TRBJ2-3	NA
NA	CASSFYICSAPGQGEGNTIYF	NA	TRBV7-8	TRBJ1-3	NA
TGTGCCAGCAGTGACTCCGGACTAGCGGGTACCTACGAGCAGTACTTC	CASSDSGLAGTYEQYF	many	TRBV6-1	TRBJ2-7	TRBD2
TGTGCCAGCAGTTACAGCCAGGGGAGCGCCGGGCAGTACTTC	CASSYSQGSAGQYF	NA	TRBV6-6	TRBJ2-7	NA
TGTGCCAGCAGTGATGCACAGGTTGCCCCCCTCCACTTT	CASSDAQVAPLHF	NA	TRBV28	TRBJ1-6	NA
TGTGCCAGCAGCGTAATGGACACCGGGGAGCTGTTTTTT	CASSVMDTGELFF	many	TRBV9	TRBJ2-2	NA
TGTGCCAGCACCCCGGGCCCGCGCCATGGTGGCTACACCTTC	CASTPGPRHGGYTF	many	TRBV11-3	TRBJ1-2	NA
TGTGCCAGCAAGGACAGGGGGCACGAGCAGTACTTC	CASKDRGHEQYF	many	TRBV11-3	TRBJ2-7	TRBD1
TGTGCCAGCAGCCCAGGGGGGGCAGGCTATGGCTACACCTTC	CASSPGGAGYGYTF	many	TRBV12-3/TRBV12-4	TRBJ1-2	TRBD1
TGCAGCGTTGAGGACCGACTAGCGGGATTACATGAGCAGTTCTTC	CSVEDRLAGLHEQFF	medium-sized	TRBV29-1	TRBJ2-1	TRBD2
TGTGCCAGCTCACCATTAGCGGGCAAAAGCGCAGATACGCAGTATTTT	CASSPLAGKSADTQYF	NA	TRBV18	TRBJ2-3	TRBD2
TGCGCCAGCAGCCTGACCGGGACTAGCGGGAGCACAGATACGCAGTATTTT	CASSLTGTSGSTDTQYF	NA	TRBV4-1	TRBJ2-3	TRBD2
TGTGCCAGCAGCCTCATTGAGCAGTTCTTC	CASSLIEQFF	many	TRBV7-9	TRBJ2-1	NA
TGTGCCAGCGGCCAGGGTAACTATGGCTACACCTTC	CASGQGNYGYTF	many	TRBV6-5	TRBJ1-2	NA
TGCGCCAGCAGCTTGCTGGGGAGTGAAAAACTGTTTTTT	CASSLLGSEKLFF	many	TRBV4-1	TRBJ1-4	NA
TGTGCCAGCAGCTTTCAGGGACAGGGGGCGAAGACCCAGTACTTC	CASSFQGQGAKTQYF	NA	TRBV7-2	TRBJ2-5	TRBD1